Below, 23 T cell receptor beta chains from the same sample are listed, as sequenced in a study of tumor-infiltrating lymphocytes in primary liver carcinoma. Total RNA amounting to approximately 460 ng was the source from which TCR beta cDNA was made with a constant-region primer. Libraries for TCR beta were built through three nested multiplex PCR rounds, which together made up a slightly modified ARM-PCR procedure. In the first two PCR rounds, TRBV1-TRBV30 forward primers were paired with a C-beta reverse primer, and each round lasted roughly 9 cycles. TCRdb recomputed calls from the multiplex PCR reads with MiXCR, one row per CDR3 protein. The table lists some 190,000 distinct CDR3 sequences, less than 65% of them singletons. Unsorted whole blood served as the source of blood RNA, and germline DNA was extracted as well. The sequencing sample was made of peripheral blood. The receptors were gathered from a middle-aged man with primary liver carcinoma and hepatitis B virus infection.

This clonotype was observed once. One end of the junction is discordant with germline, which a read error may explain. The J gene is TRBJ2-7, the V gene TRBV28, with D hard to call. Per the germline V gene, CDR1 is MDHEN and CDR2 is SYDVKM. The CDR3 totals 14 residues. CDR3 sequence: CASSLSGENYEQYF. Here the CDR3 DNA reads TGTGCCAGCAGTTTAAGTGGGGAAAACTACGAGCAGTATTTC.

V gene TRBV11-2 combines with J gene TRBJ2-7; D may be TRBD1 (6 bases). V lost 6 bases and J 7 bases, leaving 22 bases between the germline ends. This CDR3 is built from 15 residues. In germline, CDR1 is SGHAT, CDR2 FQNNGV. CDR3 coding DNA: TGTGCCAGCAGTTCCAGGGGCACTAGACTCGATGAGCAGTACTTC. This codes for CASSSRGTRLDEQYF.

The chain couples TRBV6-5 to TRBJ2-7, with D tentatively TRBD2 (6 bases). From germline, CDR1 is MNHEY and CDR2 SVGAGI. The V gene lost 8 bases and the J gene lost 0 bases, with 11 bases spanning the gap. There are 13 residues in the CDR3. CDR3 residues: CASLRLGSYEQYF. The CDR3 nucleotides read TGTGCCAGCCTTAGACTAGGCTCCTACGAGCAGTACTTC.

In its sample, this clonotype was seen once. The rearrangement links TRBV6-1 to TRBJ1-1; maybe TRBD1 (5 bases). The CDR3 has 15 residues. With 5 bases removed from V and 0 bases from J, the gap between germline ends came to 13 bases. The germline gives CDR1 MNHNS, CDR2 SASEGT. The CDR3 is CASSTRDGLNTEAFF. DNA for the CDR3: TGTGCCAGCAGTACTAGGGACGGACTGAACACTGAAGCTTTCTTT.

As regards this clonotype: The CDR3 carries no conserved terminal phenylalanine or tryptophan, so it likely arises from a read error. This rearrangement joins TRBV6-2 or TRBV6-3 to TRBJ2-7; 7 bases map to TRBD2. The CDR3 extends over 16 amino acids. J gave up 1 base and V 8 bases, and 14 bases lay outside the gene matches. Germline-derived CDR1 and CDR2 are MNHEY and SVGEGT. DNA of the CDR3: TGTGCCAGCCGTGACCCCCGGGCTAGCGGATCCTACGAGCAGTACCTC. Protein product: CASRDPRASGSYEQYL.

This clonotype appeared a few times. This chain links TRBV6-5 with TRBJ2-5, with 7 bases aligning to TRBD2. V was pared by 5 bases and J by 5 bases, with 8 bases of the junction left unmatched. The germline V gene has CDR1 MNHEY and CDR2 SVGAGI. The CDR3 length is 14 residues. The DNA of the CDR3 is TGTGCCAGCAGTCAAGCGGGATCTTGGGAGACCCAGTACTTC. As protein: CASSQAGSWETQYF.

Turning to this clonotype: A much larger clone is a single base away; this may be a read error. The chain joins TRBV29-1 to TRBJ2-5, with 7 bases identical to TRBD2. CDR1 and CDR2 (germline): SQVTM, ANQGSEA. The CDR3 runs 12 residues. The CDR3 sequence is CSVGGGQDTQYF. CDR3 DNA sequence: TGCAGCGTTGGGGGGGGTCAAGATACCCAGTACTTC.

V is TRBV5-8 and J is TRBJ2-1; D gene uncertain. The CDR3 is 13 amino acids. In germline, CDR1 is SGHTS, CDR2 YDEGEE. Trimming stripped 3 bases from V and 7 bases from J, with 11 bases between. This CDR3 is CASSSPAWNEQFF. CDR3 bases: TGTGCCAGCAGCTCCCCCGCTTGGAATGAGCAGTTCTTC.

The CDR3 nucleotides are TGTGCCAGCAGTGAGCTACAGGGGGCTTGGGGCTACACCTTC. This sequence encodes CASSELQGAWGYTF. V and J are TRBV6-1 and TRBJ1-2, with 9 bases lining up with TRBD1. The CDR3 runs to 14 residues. CDR1 is MNHNS and CDR2 is SASEGT in the germline V gene. The junction had 7 bases not matched to a gene; V was cut back by 3 bases and J by 8 bases.

About this clonotype: A much larger clone lies a single base off, so this may be a read error. The chain carries TRBV4-1 and TRBJ2-1, with TRBD2 identical over 14 bases. With 2 bases clipped from V and 6 bases from J, the junction kept 12 bases outside the gene matches. In germline, CDR1 is MGHRA, CDR2 YSYEKL. CDR3 size: 19 residues. CDR3 nucleotides: TGCGCCAGCAGCCAAAAGGGACTAGCGGGAGCTAGGGACCTCAATGAGCAGTTCTTC. It is translated as CASSQKGLAGARDLNEQFF.

This sequence joins TRBV11-3 and TRBJ1-5, with TRBD1 as a possible D gene (5 bases). The V and J ends lost 10 bases and 6 bases respectively, with 22 bases between them. The CDR3 extends over 15 amino acids. CDR1 is SGHNT and CDR2 is YENEEA in the germline V gene. The CDR3 spells CAINLDLGVAQPQHF. In DNA form, the CDR3 reads TGTGCCATCAACTTAGATCTGGGGGTGGCTCAGCCCCAGCATTTT.

As for this clonotype: An end of the junction does not agree with germline; a read error may underlie this. This chain links TRBV11-2 with TRBJ2-2, with D possibly being TRBD2 (5 bases). Germline lookup yields CDR1 SGHAT and CDR2 FQNNGV. The CDR3 totals 13 residues. The CDR3 DNA is TGTGCCAGCAGTTCGAATGTCGCCGGGGAGCTGCTTTTT. It translates to CASSSNVAGELLF.

Turning to this clonotype: Given the absence of the conserved phenylalanine or tryptophan at the CDR3 end, a read error is likely. V and J are TRBV11-2 and TRBJ1-2; maybe TRBD1 (5 bases). The CDR3 length is 15 residues. Germline V lookup: CDR1 SGHAT, CDR2 FQNNGV. V was cut by 1 base and J by 7 bases, with 16 bases left in between. In DNA, the CDR3 is TGTGCCAGCAGCTTAGTAAAGGGCTGGGGCTCTGGCTACACCTCC. Residues: CASSLVKGWGSGYTS.

The J gene is TRBJ2-1, the V gene TRBV6-5; no definite D call. The germline V gene has CDR1 MNHEY and CDR2 SVGAGI. V shed 2 bases and J shed 7 bases, with 9 bases lying between them. This CDR3 comprises 13 residues. DNA for the CDR3: TGTGCCAGCAGTTACGGCGATAGAAATGAGCAGTTCTTC. This translates into CASSYGDRNEQFF.

This clonotype was seen more than once but under ten times. The CDR3 protein is CASGGLRETQYF. DNA of the CDR3: TGTGCCAGCGGAGGACTCCGAGAGACCCAGTACTTC. This rearrangement joins TRBV6-5 to TRBJ2-5; weak D call: TRBD2 (5 bases). This CDR3 region has 12 residues. The germline V and J ends were trimmed by 8 bases and 4 bases, with 11 bases remaining between them. In germline, CDR1 is MNHEY, CDR2 SVGAGI.

Turning to this clonotype: This sequence may be a read error, since a much larger clone differs from it by one base. The chain combines TRBV6-5 with TRBJ2-5, with a weak D call TRBD2 (5 bases). The CDR3 has 18 amino acids. Trimming cost V 2 bases and J 10 bases, with 29 bases left between them. Germline values: CDR1 MNHEY, CDR2 SVGAGI. CDR3 protein: CASSYHAAAGGGVGGQYF. The CDR3 DNA reads as TGTGCCAGCAGTTACCACGCTGCCGCGGGTGGAGGCGTTGGCGGCCAGTACTTC.

This clonotype has ten or more counts. This rearrangement joins TRBV11-2 to TRBJ1-2; D is unresolved. Trimming cost V 7 bases and J 4 bases, with 13 bases left between them. Germline lookup yields CDR1 SGHAT and CDR2 FQNNGV. The CDR3 has 13 residues. The DNA of the CDR3 is TGTGCCAGCACCCAACAGAACTTCTATGGCTACACCTTC. Translating it yields CASTQQNFYGYTF.

This clonotype was detected ten times or more. The V and J genes are TRBV4-1 and TRBJ2-7; TRBD1 aligns across 7 bases. Germline CDR1 MGHRA, CDR2 YSYEKL. After removal of 1 base from V and 3 bases from J, the junction contained 3 bases not matched to a gene. CDR3 size: 14 residues. The CDR3 reads CASSQGGTDYEQYF. The DNA for the CDR3 is TGCGCCAGCAGCCAAGGAGGGACAGACTACGAGCAGTACTTC.

This clonotype has at least ten counts. The V gene is TRBV11-2, the J gene TRBJ2-2, with D hard to call. The CDR3 runs to 11 residues. In germline, CDR1 is SGHAT, CDR2 FQNNGV. With 3 bases removed from V and 8 bases from J, the gap between germline ends came to 4 bases. The CDR3 spells CASSLAGELFF. The CDR3 bases are TGTGCCAGCAGCTTGGCAGGGGAGCTGTTTTTT.

This clonotype was observed at least ten times. This chain connects TRBV11-2 to TRBJ2-1; TRBD2 matches at 8 bases. Germline V lookup: CDR1 SGHAT, CDR2 FQNNGV. Trimming removed 4 bases from V and 6 bases from J; junction bases left unmatched: 2. The CDR3 is made up of 13 amino acids. The CDR3 loop reads CASSSLAGNEQFF. In DNA, the CDR3 is TGTGCCAGCAGCTCCCTAGCGGGCAATGAGCAGTTCTTC.

This clonotype was observed many times. CDR3 residues: CASSVTSRETQYF. The CDR3 DNA reads as TGTGCCAGCAGCGTGACTAGTCGAGAGACCCAGTACTTC. The V and J genes are TRBV6-6 and TRBJ2-5, with a tentative D call TRBD2 (6 bases). V was cut by 6 bases and J by 4 bases, with 12 bases left in between. The CDR3 totals 13 residues. Germline CDR1 MNHNY, CDR2 SVGAGI (reference sequence).

Comment on this clonotype: No conserved phenylalanine or tryptophan ends this CDR3, so it is likely a read error. The chain couples TRBV29-1 to TRBJ1-2; D might be TRBD1 (6 bases). The CDR3 runs 14 residues. Trimming pared 1 base from V and 3 bases from J, leaving 12 bases between. From germline, CDR1 is SQVTM and CDR2 ANQGSEA. CDR3 sequence reads: CSVEGPRGYYGYTL. CDR3 sequence (DNA): TGCAGCGTTGAAGGACCCAGGGGATACTATGGCTACACCCTC.

The chain employs TRBV11-2 and TRBJ2-7; unclear D gene. From germline, CDR1 is SGHAT and CDR2 FQNNGV. Trimming removed 7 bases at V and 7 bases at J, with 23 bases between. The CDR3 totals 15 residues. In DNA, the CDR3 is TGTGCCAGCAACCTGTGGTCAGGCCCCTCAGGAGAGCAGTACTTC. Protein product: CASNLWSGPSGEQYF.